The present T cell receptor beta chain was sequenced within a study of CD8+ T cells in alopecia areata. Study outcomes and limitations: Affected scalp, especially in alopecia totalis/universalis, had a higher clonality than normal scalp did. Tofacitinib produced a significant decrease in scalp clonality and in expanded CD8+ clones among the top 100.

cDNA serving as the sequencing template came from extracted, reverse transcribed RNA. Sequencing was performed with immunoSEQ multiplex PCR; in TCRdb, only in-frame clones are kept and a portion is missing. The repertoire holds some 200,000 clones, with less than 75% as singletons. This clone was recorded only once. Its antigen is unknown. Treatment denoted: oral pan-JAK inhibitor, 5-10 mg twice daily. The study team obtained lesional scalp punch biopsies and peripheral blood from alopecia areata patients. Sorted populations comprised CD4+ and CD8+ T cells obtained from PBMCs. Germline CDR1 MGHDK, CDR2 SYGVNS. The V gene lost 6 bases and the J gene lost 0 bases, with 14 bases spanning the gap. The CDR3 has 15 residues.

The gene calls are TRBV25-1 and TRBJ1-1; D is perhaps TRBD1 (6 bases). The clonotype comes from a human donor with alopecia areata. This specimen consisted of CD4+ T cells sorted from blood, obtained at week 4, from a patient treated with tofacitinib. The CDR3 DNA is TGTGCCAGCAGCGGTGGGGGCCACCTGAACACTGAAGCTTTCTTT. Translated, it gives CASSGGGHLNTEAFF.